This TCR beta chain was captured in a study of blood T cell repertoires in COVID-19. Method: immunoSEQ multiplex PCR; TCRdb's copy keeps in-frame clones and lacks some. In the table there are 250,000 to 350,000 clones, about 87% of which are singletons. Either two negative PCRs, clearance, or symptom resolution qualified Cohort 3 donors as recovered. CDR3 length equals 15 residues. Germline CDR1 SEHNR, CDR2 FQNEAQ (reference sequence). Deletions cut 5 bases from V and 10 bases from J, with 21 bases between. The chain recombines TRBV7-9 with TRBJ2-1, with a weak D call TRBD1 (6 bases). The sample consisted of PBMCs or T cells enriched from blood (not recorded which). The receptor comes from a woman in her forties or fifties who had recovered from COVID-19. The CDR3: CASSPHQRTAHEQFF. CDR3 sequence (DNA): TGTGCCAGCAGCCCCCATCAACGGACAGCCCACGAGCAGTTCTTC.